This T cell receptor beta chain appears in the sequencing data of a study of cytomegalovirus exposure and HLA in healthy donors. Assay: immunoSEQ multiplex PCR; the TCRdb copy retains only in-frame clones and omits some. Of about 73,000 clones listed, roughly 90% are singletons. The V gene end was trimmed by 5 bases and the J gene end by 6 bases; junction bases not matched to a gene: 3. CDR1 SNHLY and CDR2 FYNNEI come from the germline V gene. This CDR3 region has 15 residues. V gene TRBV2 combines with J gene TRBJ2-1; 14 nucleotides align to TRBD2. Sequencing was carried out using PBMCs. This receptor was taken from a woman aged 18-29 years in good health and CMV-seropositive. The DNA for the CDR3 is TGTGCCAGCAGTTTGACTAGCGGGAGGGCCAATGAGCAGTTCTTC. This encodes CASSLTSGRANEQFF.